The 15 T cell receptor beta chains given below trace back to one sample, sequenced in a study of cytomegalovirus exposure and HLA in healthy donors. The PCR was carried out with 60 Vbeta primers and 13 Jbeta primers. TCRdb's table, derived via immunoSEQ multiplex PCR, lists solely in-frame clones and lacks some. Among roughly 160,000 clones listed, 60% to 80% were seen once. Sequencing input: PBMCs. These receptors originate from a man aged 50 to 60 in good health and CMV-seropositive.

The genes are TRBV11-2 and TRBJ1-2; a possible D gene is TRBD1 (6 bases). The CDR3 totals 13 residues. In germline, CDR1 is SGHAT, CDR2 FQNNGV. Trimming stripped 3 bases from V and 3 bases from J, with 8 bases between. Here the CDR3 DNA reads TGTGCCAGCAGCTTGGCAGGGGACTATGGCTACACCTTC. Protein product: CASSLAGDYGYTF.

The chain employs TRBV9 and TRBJ1-4; D is perhaps TRBD1 (5 bases). Germline assignment: CDR1 SGDLS and CDR2 YYNGEE. The CDR3 is made up of 13 amino acids. Deletions cut 5 bases from V and 7 bases from J, with 12 bases between. The CDR3 loop reads CASSTGLGEKLFF. The CDR3 coding sequence is TGTGCCAGCAGTACAGGTCTGGGTGAAAAACTGTTTTTT.

In its sample, this clone was seen once. The chain couples TRBV28 to TRBJ1-6; D gene uncertain. Germline V gene sequence: CDR1 MDHEN, CDR2 SYDVKM. The CDR3 totals 14 residues. Deletions cut 3 bases from V and 7 bases from J, with 10 bases between. The CDR3 here is CASSLLNSNSPLHF. The CDR3 DNA sequence: TGTGCCAGCAGTTTGCTCAATAGCAATTCACCCCTCCACTTT.

The chain is built from TRBV6-1 and TRBJ2-7; 9 bases are shared with TRBD1. CDR3 length: 14 amino acids. CDR1 is MNHNS and CDR2 is SASEGT in the germline V gene. V dropped 5 bases and J dropped 3; count of bases not matched to a gene: 5. The CDR3 nucleotides read TGTGCCAGCAGTCAAGGACAGGGGATCTACGAGCAGTACGTC. Translated, it gives CASSQGQGIYEQYV.

The rearrangement joins TRBV7-2 to TRBJ1-2; possible D gene TRBD1, 5 bases. The CDR3 contains 15 residues. Germline V gives CDR1 SGHTA, CDR2 FQGNSA. V lost 7 bases, J lost 2 bases, and 17 bases lay in between. CDR3 sequence: CASTDPGLLNYGYTF. The DNA of the CDR3 is TGTGCCAGCACCGACCCGGGACTCTTGAACTATGGCTACACCTTC.

The V and J genes are TRBV19 and TRBJ2-1, with 9 bases that match TRBD1. This CDR3 is built from 13 residues. Germline lookup yields CDR1 LNHDA and CDR2 SQIVND (reference sequence). The J segment lost 5 bases and the V segment lost 5 bases, leaving 1 base of the junction unmatched. DNA for the CDR3: TGTGCCAGTAGTCGGGACAGGGACAATGAGCAGTTCTTC. Translated, it gives CASSRDRDNEQFF.

This sequence joins TRBV2 and TRBJ2-7; weak D call: TRBD2 (5 bases). Germline-derived CDR1 and CDR2 are SNHLY and FYNNEI. V was clipped by 7 bases and J by 4 bases, with 11 bases between them. This CDR3 spans 12 amino acids. The CDR3 region is CASTLEDYEQYV. DNA of the CDR3: TGTGCCAGCACCTTGGAGGATTACGAGCAGTACGTC.

The rearrangement joins TRBV11-2 to TRBJ1-1, with D maybe TRBD1 (5 bases). The CDR3 is 11 amino acids. CDR1 is SGHAT, CDR2 FQNNGV, per germline. The V and J ends lost 7 bases and 5 bases respectively, with 8 bases between them. Written as DNA, the CDR3 is TGTGCCAGCACCGGGGGGACTGAAGCTTTCTTT. Its protein product is CASTGGTEAFF.

V and J are TRBV5-1 and TRBJ2-2; 12 positions agree with TRBD2. After removal of 4 bases from V and 6 bases from J, the junction contained 10 bases not matched to a gene. The length of the CDR3 is 17 residues. The V gene's germline CDR1 is SGHRS and CDR2 YFSETQ. The DNA for the CDR3 is TGCGCCAGCAGCCCCGGGACTAGCGGGTCCCGGGCCGGGGAGCTGTTTTTT. Translation gives CASSPGTSGSRAGELFF.

This clone has just a few counts. One end of the junction does not line up with germline, which may come from a read error. This chain joins TRBV7-9 and TRBJ2-5; possible D gene TRBD1, 7 bases. CDR1 and CDR2 (germline): SEHNR, FQNEAQ (reference sequence). The CDR3 contains 15 residues. The CDR3 DNA reads TGTTCCAGCAGCCCCACTCGCGGAGGGGGCGAGACCCAGTACTTC. This encodes CSSSPTRGGGETQYF.

In its sample, this clone was seen a few times. The rearrangement joins TRBV5-1 to TRBJ2-3, with TRBD2 matching 9 bases. In germline, CDR1 is SGHRS, CDR2 YFSETQ. Trimming took 1 base from V and 5 from J; bases not matched to a gene: 5. The CDR3 is 15 amino acids. CDR3 nucleotides: TGCGCCAGCAGCTTGTCCGGCGGGGGGGGAGATACGCAGTATTTT. Translated: CASSLSGGGGDTQYF.

This clone was counted only a few times. Other DNA sequences from this sample encode an identical CDR3 as well. The chain combines TRBV29-1 with TRBJ2-3; the match to TRBD2 covers 9 bases. Germline values: CDR1 SQVTM, CDR2 ANQGSEA. The CDR3 is 15 amino acids. V dropped 5 bases and J dropped 0; count of bases not matched to a gene: 6. In DNA, the CDR3 is TGCAGCGTTACAAGCGGGGGGACGAGCACAGATACGCAGTATTTT. This codes for CSVTSGGTSTDTQYF.

This chain joins TRBV5-6 and TRBJ2-3; 10 positions agree with TRBD2. The V segment lost 2 bases and the J segment 2 bases; nucleotides outside the gene matches: 5. The CDR3 spans 16 residues. The V gene's germline CDR1 is SGHDT and CDR2 YYEEEE. CDR3 DNA sequence: TGTGCCAGCAGCTTCCCTAGCGGGGGTGTCACAGATACGCAGTATTTT. This translates into CASSFPSGGVTDTQYF.

This clone was seen only a few times. The chain couples TRBV5-6 to TRBJ1-1, with D hard to call. Trimming removed 4 bases from V and 4 bases from J, with 17 bases in between. The CDR3 is 15 residues long. Germline values: CDR1 SGHDT, CDR2 YYEEEE. The CDR3 region has the DNA TGTGCCAGCAGCCTGTATGGAGGGCGACTCACTGAAGCTTTCTTT. It specifies CASSLYGGRLTEAFF.

The chain combines TRBV18 with TRBJ2-7; D possibly corresponds to TRBD1 (6 bases). The germline V gene has CDR1 KGHSH and CDR2 LQKENI. Trimming took off 6 bases at V and 5 bases at J, with 23 bases between the two ends. The CDR3 sequence is 16 residues long. CDR3 sequence reads: CASSLMASAQGNEQYV. In DNA form, the CDR3 reads TGTGCCAGCTCCCTGATGGCGTCGGCTCAGGGGAACGAGCAGTACGTC.